This entry lists 23 T cell receptor beta chains sequenced from one sample in a study of radiation and T cells in renal cell carcinoma. The table came from immunoSEQ multiplex PCR; TCRdb's copy has only in-frame clones and leaves some out. The sample lists some 100,000 clones; approximately 83% were seen once. Documented time point: baseline pretreatment blood. Treatment meaning: 15 Gy SBRT to primary tumor, nephrectomy 4 weeks later. Sequencing used blood, obtained from a patient whose treatment included radiotherapy and nephrectomy. The receptors originated from a man between 60 and 70 years old with renal cell carcinoma.

This chain joins TRBV5-4 and TRBJ2-7; 7 nucleotides line up with TRBD2. CDR3 length: 15 residues. The germline V gene has CDR1 SGHNT and CDR2 YYREEE (reference sequence). The trim removed 2 bases at V and 5 bases at J, leaving 10 bases unmatched. The CDR3 loop is CASSLMREKDDEQYF. CDR3 nucleotide sequence: TGTGCCAGCAGCTTAATGCGGGAGAAGGATGACGAGCAGTACTTC.

The chain uses TRBV7-2 and TRBJ2-2; D might be TRBD1 (7 bases). The V end was cut by 3 bases, the J end by 4 bases, with 9 bases between. The germline V gene encodes CDR1 SGHTA and CDR2 FQGNSA. This CDR3 spans 14 amino acids. The CDR3: CASSFQGGTGELFF. CDR3 sequence (DNA): TGTGCCAGCAGCTTTCAGGGGGGCACCGGGGAGCTGTTTTTT.

The chain has TRBV5-4 and TRBJ2-1; the D is unclear. Looked up from germline, CDR1 is SGHNT and CDR2 is YYREEE (reference sequence). There are 13 residues in the CDR3. V gave up 4 bases and J gave up 7 bases, with 12 bases separating them. The CDR3 DNA reads as TGTGCCAGCAGCCCGGTTGGGTTGAATGAGCAGTTCTTC. This encodes CASSPVGLNEQFF.

This clone was detected once. The rearrangement uses TRBV28 and TRBJ2-7, with D possibly being TRBD1 (6 bases). In germline, CDR1 is MDHEN, CDR2 SYDVKM. Trimming removed 5 bases from V and 5 bases from J, with 16 bases in between. This CDR3 contains 14 residues. The CDR3 nucleotides read TGTGCCAGCAGTCCCCCGGGACACGTTAACGAGCAGTACTTC. Its translation is CASSPPGHVNEQYF.

The chain carries TRBV6-1 and TRBJ2-3, with TRBD1 identical over 7 bases. The germline V gene has CDR1 MNHNS and CDR2 SASEGT. V was pared by 7 bases and J by 2 bases, with 9 bases of the junction left unmatched. The length of the CDR3 is 15 residues. DNA for the CDR3: TGTGCCAGCACCTTTGGGGACAGAAACACAGATACGCAGTATTTT. Translated, it gives CASTFGDRNTDTQYF.

V usage is TRBV5-1 and J usage is TRBJ1-1; no clear D. Looked up from germline, CDR1 is SGHRS and CDR2 is YFSETQ. Between the trimmed V and J ends, which lost 0 bases and 5 bases, there was a span of 8 bases. This CDR3 spans 13 amino acids. The CDR3 region has the DNA TGCGCCAGCAGCTTGGGCGGGAATACTGAAGCTTTCTTT. As protein: CASSLGGNTEAFF.

V and J are TRBV10-2 and TRBJ2-5; D may be TRBD2 (5 bases). Germline V gene sequence: CDR1 WSHSY, CDR2 SAAADI. The V gene lost 0 bases and the J gene lost 7 bases, with 15 bases spanning the gap. This CDR3 comprises 15 residues. The CDR3 sequence is CASSESGGGPGTQYF. CDR3 coding DNA: TGCGCCAGCAGTGAGTCAGGAGGCGGCCCAGGGACCCAGTACTTC.

The chain uses TRBV27 and TRBJ2-2; D may be TRBD2 (6 bases). Germline CDR1 is MNHEY and CDR2 is SMNVEV (reference sequence). V lost 6 bases and J lost 4, with 24 bases in between. The CDR3 consists of 18 residues. In DNA form, the CDR3 reads TGTGCCAGCAGCTCACGCAAAGCGGGCTTGCCGGTCACCGGGGAGCTGTTTTTT. Its translation is CASSSRKAGLPVTGELFF.

J is TRBJ2-1 and V is TRBV9, with 7 bases lining up with TRBD2. The trim removed 3 bases at V and 9 bases at J, leaving 18 bases unmatched. Germline CDR1 is SGDLS and CDR2 is YYNGEE. The CDR3 runs 17 residues. As DNA, the CDR3 is TGTGCCAGCAGCGCCTACTTCGGGGGGACCCAGTCTTTTGAGCAGTTCTTC. Its protein product is CASSAYFGGTQSFEQFF.

The V and J genes are TRBV18 and TRBJ1-1; D is perhaps TRBD1 (5 bases). The CDR3 totals 16 residues. Trimming removed 3 bases from V and 4 bases from J, with 18 bases in between. Germline V gives CDR1 KGHSH, CDR2 LQKENI. The CDR3 DNA reads as TGTGCCAGCTCACCCAGACCTATGGGGGAGAGCACTGAAGCTTTCTTT. This sequence encodes CASSPRPMGESTEAFF.

The rearrangement uses TRBV6-1 and TRBJ2-5; tentative D call: TRBD2 (5 bases). This CDR3 spans 14 amino acids. The V end lost 8 bases, the J end lost 2 bases, and 15 bases lay between the germline ends. Germline values: CDR1 MNHNS, CDR2 SASEGT. CDR3 in DNA: TGTGCCAGCGCCCCTCTAGCTTCTCAAGAGACCCAGTACTTC. This codes for CASAPLASQETQYF.

The V and J genes are TRBV6-6 and TRBJ2-7; TRBD1 might be the D (6 bases). There are 11 residues in the CDR3. Trimming left V 8 bases short and J 4 bases short, with 9 bases between. CDR1 MNHNY and CDR2 SVGAGI come from the germline V gene (reference sequence). The CDR3 DNA is TGTGCCAGCTCTGGGACATACGAGCAGTACTTC. Translating gives CASSGTYEQYF.

The rearrangement joins TRBV7-8 to TRBJ2-7; TRBD1 matches 7 bases. Germline V CDR1 and CDR2: SGHVS, FQNEAQ. The CDR3 loop spans 14 amino acids. With 4 bases clipped from V and 0 bases from J, the junction kept 3 bases outside the gene matches. CDR3 protein: CASSSRDSSYEQYF. The CDR3 nucleotides are TGTGCCAGCAGCTCTAGGGACAGCTCCTACGAGCAGTACTTC.

This chain links TRBV29-1 with TRBJ2-5; no clear D. Germline CDR1 and CDR2: SQVTM and ANQGSEA. V lost 5 bases, J lost 5 bases, and 15 bases lay in between. The CDR3 loop spans 13 amino acids. CDR3 in DNA: TGCAGCGTTCAATTTCTGACCTCGGAGACCCAGTACTTC. Protein: CSVQFLTSETQYF.

The gene calls are TRBV28 and TRBJ1-5, with 11 bases that match TRBD1. With V trimmed by 7 bases and J by 3 bases, 5 bases remained unmatched. Germline loops: CDR1 MDHEN, CDR2 SYDVKM. The CDR3 totals 15 residues. CDR3 in amino acids: CASTRTGGVNQPQHF. CDR3 bases: TGTGCCAGCACCCGGACAGGGGGCGTCAATCAGCCCCAGCATTTT.

This chain joins TRBV4-2 and TRBJ1-4; D might be TRBD1 (6 bases). Germline V gene sequence: CDR1 LGHNA, CDR2 YNFKEQ. The CDR3 has 16 residues. Trimming removed 0 bases at V and 4 bases at J, with 12 bases between. The CDR3 sequence is CASSQDPDRRNEKLFF. Written as DNA, the CDR3 is TGTGCCAGCAGCCAAGACCCGGACAGACGTAATGAAAAACTGTTTTTT.

The genes are TRBV7-9 and TRBJ2-7, with D tentatively TRBD2 (5 bases). Germline V gene data show CDR1 as SEHNR and CDR2 as FQNEAQ (reference sequence). The CDR3 has 14 amino acids. V shed 5 bases and J shed 5 bases, with 16 bases lying between them. This CDR3 is CASSAWGDGDEQYF. CDR3 coding DNA: TGTGCCAGCAGCGCCTGGGGAGATGGGGACGAGCAGTACTTC.

Relative to its sample, this clone is medium-sized. The rearrangement joins TRBV19 to TRBJ2-5; a possible D gene is TRBD2 (5 bases). CDR1 and CDR2 from the germline V gene are LNHDA and SQIVND (reference sequence). The V end was cut by 6 bases, the J end by 2 bases, with 16 bases between. CDR3 size: 15 residues. Here the CDR3 reads CASSGRATQQETQYF. In nucleotides, the CDR3 is TGTGCCAGTAGCGGGCGGGCTACACAACAAGAGACCCAGTACTTC. The full variable domain, rest sourced from reference TRBV19 and TRBJ2-5, is DGGITQSPKYLFRKEGQNVTLSCEQNLNHDAMYWYRQDPGQGLRLIYYSQIVNDFQKGDIAEGYSVSREKKESFPLTVTSAQKNPTAFYLCASSGRATQQETQYFGPGTRLLVL.

There are a few counts of this clone. The V and J genes are TRBV29-1 and TRBJ1-1; tentatively, D is TRBD1 (5 bases). The CDR3 spans 14 residues. Trimming removed 1 base at V and 1 base at J, with 10 bases between. Germline loops: CDR1 SQVTM, CDR2 ANQGSEA. The CDR3 here is CSVEGYRPNTEAFF. The CDR3 coding sequence is TGCAGCGTTGAAGGGTACAGGCCGAACACTGAAGCTTTCTTT.

The chain uses TRBV18 and TRBJ1-4; 7 bases line up with TRBD1. CDR1 is KGHSH, CDR2 LQKENI, per germline. The V gene end was trimmed by 8 bases and the J gene end by 6 bases; junction bases not matched to a gene: 3. The CDR3 is 12 amino acids. CDR3 nucleotides: TGTGCCAGCCGCCAGGGGGATGAAAAACTGTTTTTT. Protein: CASRQGDEKLFF.

The chain links TRBV28 to TRBJ2-3; 8 bases fit TRBD1. Trimming took 10 bases from V and 3 from J; bases not matched to a gene: 6. The length of the CDR3 is 13 residues. From germline, CDR1 is MDHEN and CDR2 SYDVKM. CDR3 DNA sequence: TGTGCCATAAGGACAGGGTGGACAGATACGCAGTATTTT. Its protein is CAIRTGWTDTQYF.

This clone was detected once. The CDR3 is CASSPGTVTDTQYF. In DNA form, the CDR3 reads TGCGCCAGCAGCCCTGGGACAGTTACAGATACGCAGTATTTT. The V call is TRBV5-1, the J call TRBJ2-3, with 7 nucleotides matching TRBD1. There are 14 residues in the CDR3. J lost 3 bases, V lost 4 bases, and 5 bases had no gene match. Germline V gives CDR1 SGHRS, CDR2 YFSETQ.

Only one count was recorded for this clone. This chain uses TRBV7-2 with TRBJ2-3; D not resolved. This CDR3 has 11 residues. The germline V gene has CDR1 SGHTA and CDR2 FQGNSA. V shed 5 bases and J shed 4 bases, with 4 bases lying between them. The CDR3 nucleotides read TGTGCCAGCAGCCCAGCAGATACGCAGTATTTT. It codes for CASSPADTQYF.